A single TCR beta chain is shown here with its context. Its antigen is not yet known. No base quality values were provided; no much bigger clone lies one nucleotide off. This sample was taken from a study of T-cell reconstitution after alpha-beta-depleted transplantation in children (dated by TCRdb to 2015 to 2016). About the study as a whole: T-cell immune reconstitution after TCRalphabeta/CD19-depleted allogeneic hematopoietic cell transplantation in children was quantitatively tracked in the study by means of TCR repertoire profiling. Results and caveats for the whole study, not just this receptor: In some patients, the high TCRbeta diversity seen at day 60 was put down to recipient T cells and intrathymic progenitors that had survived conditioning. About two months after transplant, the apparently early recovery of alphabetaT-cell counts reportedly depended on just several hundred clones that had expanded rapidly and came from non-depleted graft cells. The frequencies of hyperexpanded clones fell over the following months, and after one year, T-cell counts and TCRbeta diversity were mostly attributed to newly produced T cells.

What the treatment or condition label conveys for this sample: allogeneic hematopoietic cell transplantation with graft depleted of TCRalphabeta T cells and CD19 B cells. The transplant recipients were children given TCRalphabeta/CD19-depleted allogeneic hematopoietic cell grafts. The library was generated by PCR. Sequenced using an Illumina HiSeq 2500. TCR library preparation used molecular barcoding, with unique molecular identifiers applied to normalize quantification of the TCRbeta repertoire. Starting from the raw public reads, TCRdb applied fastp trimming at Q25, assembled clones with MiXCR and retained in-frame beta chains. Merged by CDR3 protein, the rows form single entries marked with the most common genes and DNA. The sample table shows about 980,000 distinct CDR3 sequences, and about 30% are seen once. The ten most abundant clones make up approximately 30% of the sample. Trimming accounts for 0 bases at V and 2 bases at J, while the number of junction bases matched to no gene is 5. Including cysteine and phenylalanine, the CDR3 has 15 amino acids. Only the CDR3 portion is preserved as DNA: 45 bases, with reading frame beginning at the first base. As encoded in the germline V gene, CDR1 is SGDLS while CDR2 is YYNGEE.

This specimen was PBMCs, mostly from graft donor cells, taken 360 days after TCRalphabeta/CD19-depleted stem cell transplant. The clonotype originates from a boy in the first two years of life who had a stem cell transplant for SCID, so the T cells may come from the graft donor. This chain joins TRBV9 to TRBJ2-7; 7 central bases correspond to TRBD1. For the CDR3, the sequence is CASSVEGTAPYEQYF. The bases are TGTGCCAGCAGCGTAGAAGGGACAGCCCCCTACGAGCAGTACTTC.